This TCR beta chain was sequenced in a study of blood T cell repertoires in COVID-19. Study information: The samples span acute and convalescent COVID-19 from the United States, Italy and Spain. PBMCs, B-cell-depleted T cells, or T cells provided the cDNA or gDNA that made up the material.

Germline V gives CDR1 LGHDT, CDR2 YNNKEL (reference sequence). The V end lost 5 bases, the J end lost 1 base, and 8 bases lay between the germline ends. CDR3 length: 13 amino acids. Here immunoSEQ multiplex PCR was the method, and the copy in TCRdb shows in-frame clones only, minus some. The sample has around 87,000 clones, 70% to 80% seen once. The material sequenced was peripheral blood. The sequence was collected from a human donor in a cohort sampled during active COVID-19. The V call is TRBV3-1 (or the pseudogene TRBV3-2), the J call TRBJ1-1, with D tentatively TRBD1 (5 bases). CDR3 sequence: CASSNTGNTEAFF. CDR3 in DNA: TGTGCCAGCAGCAATACAGGGAACACTGAAGCTTTCTTT.